The T cell receptor (beta chain) under discussion was sequenced for a study of identical twins. CDR1 and CDR2 (germline): KGHDR, SFDVKD. CDR3 length: 13 amino acids. Trimming took off 12 bases at V and 4 bases at J, with 15 bases between the two ends. On this clonotype itself: Its target is unknown.

TCRdb reprocessed the 5' RACE reads via MiXCR and lists one record per CDR3 protein. The sample shows about 190,000 distinct CDR3 sequences, about a sixth of them seen only once. Findings of the study overall: While abundant cord blood beta clonotypes carried fewer insertions, memory repertoires showed no such pattern. Out-of-frame alpha sequences common to twins were enriched for low generation probability.

These same data were also listed under a study on T cells expressing NK-cell markers. This second report adds: Sorting was limited to alpha-beta TCR-expressing T cells with an anti-gamma-delta TCR antibody in several experiments. Dominant NKG2C+ clonotypes accounted for about 1.0-8% of CD8+ T cells in about 6 donors.

The source is a woman aged 18-29 years in good health. Sequencing was performed on CD8+ T cells sorted from blood. V is TRBV24-1 and J is TRBJ2-1, with D uncertain. CDR3 loop: CAPPHRSYNEQFF. CDR3 nucleotides: TGTGCCCCCCCCCATAGATCTTACAATGAGCAGTTCTTC.